The entry below describes one T cell receptor beta chain. No cognate antigen has been identified for it. There are no base qualities to consult, and no much larger clone falls within one base. This sample stems from a study of control samples from healthy donors and cancer patients (dated by TCRdb to 2020 to 2022). The receptor library was made with the immunoSEQ multiplex PCR assay. Not all clones reach the TCRdb copy of this immuneACCESS table, which keeps in-frame sequences only. Checked studies attribute under half of the gap to unresolved V genes and leave the rest unexplained. The sample includes 150,000 to 200,000 clones, with around 91% observed a single time. Around 1.5% of the sample goes to the ten largest clones. The CDR3 covers 18 residues, taking in both the cysteine and the phenylalanine. Only the CDR3 part of the read is kept: 54 bases, read in frame from the first base. The germline V gene yields SGDLS for CDR1 and YYNGEE for CDR2. The junction shows trimming of 4 bases on V and 1 base on J, and the gene matches do not reach 7 bases of it.

The clonotype was recovered from a woman aged 50 to 65 in good health. The rearrangement joined TRBV9 to TRBJ2-5; TRBD2 fits 16 bases in the junction. The sample was blood. This receptor has the CDR3 CASSRGLAGGSFQETQYF. The sequence in DNA is TGTGCCAGCAGCAGGGGACTAGCGGGAGGGTCGTTCCAAGAGACCCAGTACTTC.